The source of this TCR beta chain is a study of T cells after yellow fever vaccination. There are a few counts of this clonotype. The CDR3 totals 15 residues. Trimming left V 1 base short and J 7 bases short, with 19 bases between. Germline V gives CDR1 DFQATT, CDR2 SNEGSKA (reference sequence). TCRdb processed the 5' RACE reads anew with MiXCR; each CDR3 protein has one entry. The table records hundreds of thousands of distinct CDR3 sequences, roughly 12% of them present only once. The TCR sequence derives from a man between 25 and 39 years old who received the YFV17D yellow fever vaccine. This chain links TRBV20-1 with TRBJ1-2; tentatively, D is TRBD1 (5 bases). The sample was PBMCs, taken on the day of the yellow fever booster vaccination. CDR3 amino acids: CSARGQTRDSSGYTF. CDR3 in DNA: TGCAGTGCTAGAGGTCAAACCAGGGACTCAAGTGGCTACACCTTC.